This T cell receptor beta chain was identified during a study of tumor and adjacent non-tumor tissue in lung cancer (dated by TCRdb to the late 2010s). Notes on the research overall: The cohort included more than 9 adenocarcinoma, a couple of squamous cell carcinoma and 1 small cell lung cancer patients. The roughly 15 patients were aged about 30 to 76 years, included some 10 men and 5 women, and had TNM stage I to III disease. A total of roughly 130 million productive TCRbeta reads were generated by sequencing, corresponding to an average of about 4.17 million reads per sample. The study compared bulk TCRbeta repertoires between lung tumor tissue and matched distant non-tumor lung tissue from 15 or so lung cancer patients. TCRbeta CDR3 sequencing was performed on roughly 32 paired specimens, with one tumor sample and one normal lung sample collected per patient. Summary of the overall study and its limitations: With only about 16 patients in the cohort, the authors noted that larger samples and more detailed clinical data are needed. Because peripheral blood was not sequenced, blood TCRbeta repertoires in the lung cancer patients of the study were not examined. The sequencing platform is not named in the methods, and unique molecular identifiers are not mentioned. A significantly larger cumulative share of the repertoire was made up by the top 100 clones in normal lung than in tumor tissue. Tumor tissue showed significantly higher TCR diversity (inverse Simpson) than normal lung tissue, at about 400 vs 150 (P = 0.0075, Mann-Whitney U test). TCR diversity was significantly higher in younger patients, and greater tumor TCR diversity was associated with shorter overall survival and shorter disease-free survival.

The receptor library was made with multiplex PCR. TCRdb records Illumina HiSeq 2500 as the sequencer. TCRbeta libraries were constructed through three rounds of nested PCR with primers (Table S4) according to protocols modified from ARM-PCR. PCR products of 200-500 bp were gel-excised and purified with the QIAquick gel extraction kit before sequencing. The original methods were these. Trimmomatic was used to clean the reads, FLASH was used to merge the reads into complete CDR3 sequences, and MiTCR was used to assign the reads to V(D)J germline segments. VDJtools was used to compute clonal diversity as the inverse Simpson's index. Productive reads were defined as in-frame sequences without a premature stop codon. Through fastp at Q25 and MiXCR, TCRdb rebuilt clones from the public reads, retaining in-frame beta chains. Each entry merges the rows of one CDR3 protein and shows their most common DNA and genes. The V and J calls here are based on TCRdb, not the publication. The sample contains more than 120,000 distinct CDR3 sequences, around 61% of them found a single time. The ten largest clones represent approximately 18% of the sample.

RNA was isolated from bulk, unsorted tissue, and RNA quality was assessed with a NanoDrop ND-1000 and an Agilent 2100. Newly diagnosed lung cancer patients without prior chemotherapy who had been admitted for thoracic surgery in China between August and November 2014 were enrolled as donors. Patients who had received previous radiotherapy or chemotherapy, or who had another concurrent cancer, were excluded from the study. Surgical tissue pieces of about 1-2.1 cm3 were preserved in RNAlater solution and were kept at -80 degrees C until use. Per the germline V gene (reference sequence), SGHNT is the CDR1 and YYREEE is the CDR2. V is reduced by 5 bases and J by 0 bases, leaving a spacing of 9 bases between them. From the cysteine through the phenylalanine, the CDR3 covers 15 amino acids. Only CDR3 DNA is held: 45 bases, read in frame from base 1. About this clonotype: Its recognized antigen is unknown. Base qualities are missing; no much larger clone stands one base away.

Sequenced: lung tumor tissue. This sequence uses TRBV5-4 and TRBJ2-6; no D gene is confidently identified. The sequence came from a man between 60 and 70 years old with small cell lung cancer. The nucleotide sequence reads TGTGCCAGCAGAGATGAGCGCTCTGGGGCCAACGTCCTGACTTTC. It translates as CASRDERSGANVLTF.